These 30 T cell receptor beta chains came from one sample sequenced in a study of Ad26.COV2.S vaccination and SARS-CoV-2 variants. The assay was immunoSEQ multiplex PCR, and TCRdb's table has in-frame clones only and misses some. The data show roughly 400,000 clones, with around 91% seen just once and approximately 4.3% held by the top ten. Treatment here: around 19 received Ad26.COV2.S at low or high dose, single or two shots; several received placebo; per-sample allocation not given. Specimen acquisition occurred on day 63 following the initial vaccine or placebo injection. The sample was peripheral blood, taken in a trial of Ad26.COV2.S vaccine versus placebo. These TCRs come from a person between 18 and 65 years old who received the Ad26.COV2.S COVID-19 vaccine or a placebo.

This chain joins TRBV6-5 and TRBJ2-7; D is unresolved. The CDR3 has 15 residues. The ends were cut back, 7 bases at V and 0 bases at J, with 16 bases in the middle. Germline CDR1 and CDR2: MNHEY and SVGAGI. CDR3 in amino acids: CASTPSARYSYEQYF. CDR3 nucleotides: TGTGCCAGCACCCCCAGTGCGAGATACTCCTACGAGCAGTACTTC.

J is TRBJ2-7 and V is TRBV6-5, with a possible D match to TRBD2 (5 bases). There are 16 residues in the CDR3. With 4 bases removed from V and 0 bases from J, the gap between germline ends came to 16 bases. CDR1 MNHEY and CDR2 SVGAGI come from the germline V gene. This chain's CDR3 is CASSSDPPGSSYEQYF. As DNA, the CDR3 is TGTGCCAGCAGTTCGGATCCCCCTGGGAGCTCCTACGAGCAGTACTTC.

This clone appeared a single time. The chain has TRBV6-5 and TRBJ1-2; perhaps TRBD1 as D (6 bases). CDR1 is MNHEY, CDR2 SVGAGI, per germline. Trimming left V 6 bases short and J 0 bases short, with 8 bases between. The CDR3 runs to 13 residues. The DNA for the CDR3 is TGTGCCAGCAGGGACAGATCTAACTATGGCTACACCTTC. Translation gives CASRDRSNYGYTF.

This chain uses TRBV10-3 with TRBJ2-7; D assignment may be TRBD1 or TRBD2 (5 bases each). Germline lookup yields CDR1 ENHRY and CDR2 SYGVKD. Trimming shortened V by 3 bases and J by 2 bases, and 17 bases separated the two germline ends. The CDR3 length is 16 residues. The CDR3 is CAISDRGRQTPYEQYF. Here the CDR3 DNA reads TGTGCCATCAGTGACCGGGGACGGCAAACCCCCTACGAGCAGTACTTC.

V usage is TRBV3-1 (or the pseudogene TRBV3-2) and J usage is TRBJ1-2; TRBD1 might be the D (5 bases). The germline V gene encodes CDR1 LGHDT and CDR2 YNNKEL (reference sequence). This CDR3 spans 12 amino acids. Trimming removed 5 bases from V and 8 bases from J, with 12 bases in between. Here the CDR3 reads CASSAEGRGYTF. The DNA of the CDR3 is TGTGCCAGCAGCGCCGAGGGACGGGGCTACACCTTC.

The rearrangement links TRBV5-1 to TRBJ2-7; 7 bases align to TRBD1. V was pared by 6 bases and J by 1 base, with 7 bases of the junction left unmatched. From germline, CDR1 is SGHRS and CDR2 YFSETQ. The CDR3 contains 14 residues. The CDR3 DNA reads as TGCGCCAGCACCCGGGACAGAAGATCCTACGAGCAGTACTTC. The encoded protein is CASTRDRRSYEQYF. Full variable domain (outside the CDR3, taken from reference TRBV5-1 and TRBJ2-7): KAGVTQTPRYLIKTRGQQVTLSCSPISGHRSVSWYQQTPGQGLQFLFEYFSETQRNKGNFPGRFSGRQFSNSRSEMNVSTLELGDSALYLCASTRDRRSYEQYFGPGTRLTVT.

The chain couples TRBV6-5 to TRBJ1-1, with 7 nucleotides matching TRBD1. The CDR3 is made up of 15 amino acids. Trimming took 5 bases from V and 5 from J; bases not matched to a gene: 11. CDR1 MNHEY and CDR2 SVGAGI come from the germline V gene. The CDR3 loop reads CASSTIRQGGTEAFF. DNA of the CDR3: TGTGCCAGCAGTACTATTCGACAGGGAGGGACTGAAGCTTTCTTT.

The rearrangement joins TRBV6-2 or TRBV6-3 to TRBJ2-1; TRBD2 agrees at 9 bases. CDR1 is MNHEY, CDR2 SVGEGT, per germline. The CDR3 has 17 amino acids. V shed 2 bases, J shed 8 bases, and the junction held 13 bases outside the gene matches. CDR3 protein: CASSYPKLAGVVYEQFF. The CDR3 region has the DNA TGTGCCAGCAGTTACCCCAAATTAGCGGGAGTAGTCTATGAGCAGTTCTTC.

CDR3 sequence reads: CASRHSGRAIDTQYF. DNA of the CDR3: TGTGCCAGCAGACATAGCGGGAGGGCCATAGATACGCAGTATTTT. This rearrangement joins TRBV3-1 (or the pseudogene TRBV3-2) to TRBJ2-3, with TRBD2 matching 11 bases. Germline values: CDR1 LGHDT, CDR2 YNNKEL (reference sequence). The CDR3 consists of 15 residues. With V trimmed by 6 bases and J by 5 bases, 7 bases remained unmatched.

This sequence joins TRBV5-5 and TRBJ2-7; unclear D gene. The CDR3 covers 12 residues. Deletions cut 4 bases from V and 1 base from J, with 6 bases between. Germline lookup yields CDR1 SGHKS and CDR2 YYEKEE (reference sequence). CDR3 DNA: TGTGCCAGCAGCCGCGTATCCTACGAGCAGTACTTC. It specifies CASSRVSYEQYF.

The chain couples TRBV4-1 to TRBJ2-7; TRBD2 matches 10 bases. Germline trimming cut 6 bases from V and 1 base from J; bases unmatched to any gene: 6. The CDR3 runs to 15 residues. Germline V gene data show CDR1 as MGHRA and CDR2 as YSYEKL. Written as DNA, the CDR3 is TGCGCCAGCAGTCCCGGACTAGCGGCATCCTACGAGCAGTACTTC. This sequence encodes CASSPGLAASYEQYF.

The V call is TRBV4-3, the J call TRBJ2-3, with TRBD2 identical over 7 bases. The germline V gene has CDR1 LGHNA and CDR2 YSLEER. The CDR3 runs to 18 residues. The junction had 14 bases not matched to a gene; V was cut back by 1 base and J by 4 bases. The CDR3 region has the DNA TGCGCCAGCAGCCAAGGGTGGGGCGGGAGCCCGTGGGCAGATACGCAGTATTTT. Protein sequence: CASSQGWGGSPWADTQYF.

The chain carries TRBV3-1 (or the pseudogene TRBV3-2) and TRBJ2-7; TRBD2 aligns across 14 bases. From germline, CDR1 is LGHDT and CDR2 YNNKEL (reference sequence). The CDR3 is 16 amino acids. Trimming removed 3 bases from V and 5 bases from J; junction bases left unmatched: 6. In DNA form, the CDR3 reads TGTGCCAGCAGCCAGGGGACTAGCGGGAGAGTAAACGAGCAGTACTTC. Amino acids: CASSQGTSGRVNEQYF.

The V gene is TRBV7-9, the J gene TRBJ2-5; D is unclear. Germline V gene data show CDR1 as SEHNR and CDR2 as FQNEAQ (reference sequence). The V end was cut by 7 bases, the J end by 1 base, with 10 bases between. The CDR3 has 13 amino acids. CDR3 region: CASKRHPQETQYF. CDR3 in DNA: TGTGCCAGCAAGAGGCATCCCCAAGAGACCCAGTACTTC.

The V gene is TRBV7-2, the J gene TRBJ2-1, with a tentative D call TRBD2 (6 bases). The CDR3 length is 14 residues. Germline values: CDR1 SGHTA, CDR2 FQGNSA. V lost 1 base and J lost 9, with 13 bases in between. DNA for the CDR3: TGTGCCAGCAGCTTAGTGATTAGGAGGGGTGAGCAGTTCTTC. Protein product: CASSLVIRRGEQFF.

The chain links TRBV4-3 to TRBJ2-1, with TRBD2 matching 8 bases. Losses at the gene ends were 4 bases for V and 8 bases for J; bases not matched to a gene: 7. This CDR3 has 14 residues. The germline V gene has CDR1 LGHNA and CDR2 YSLEER. The CDR3 sequence: CASSRSGRSDEQFF. The DNA of the CDR3 is TGCGCCAGCAGCCGCAGCGGGAGAAGCGATGAGCAGTTCTTC.

The gene calls are TRBV18 and TRBJ1-1; 9 bases map to TRBD1. This CDR3 has 14 amino acids. Germline V gives CDR1 KGHSH, CDR2 LQKENI. The ends lost 1 base at V and 6 bases at J; junction bases unmatched: 3. CDR3 protein: CASSPRDRVPEAFF. The CDR3 nucleotides read TGTGCCAGCTCACCACGGGACAGGGTCCCTGAAGCTTTCTTT.

Note on this clone: The sample has other DNA sequences that encode this CDR3 too. V gene TRBV7-9 combines with J gene TRBJ1-5; no firm D call. Germline V gives CDR1 SEHNR, CDR2 FQNEAQ (reference sequence). The CDR3 runs 12 residues. V lost 1 base and J lost 6, with 4 bases in between. CDR3 nucleotide sequence: TGTGCCAGCAGCTTAGGGGCTCAGCCCCAGCATTTT. Amino acids: CASSLGAQPQHF.

The gene calls are TRBV29-1 and TRBJ2-5; weak D call: TRBD2 (6 bases). The V end lost 2 bases, the J end lost 5 bases, and 9 bases lay between the germline ends. The CDR3 length is 12 residues. Germline lookup yields CDR1 SQVTM and CDR2 ANQGSEA. The DNA for the CDR3 is TGCAGCGTTGAACTTGGGAGGGAGACCCAGTACTTC. Amino acids: CSVELGRETQYF.

The gene calls are TRBV15 and TRBJ2-7, with a tentative D call TRBD2 (6 bases). Trimming took 5 bases from V and 4 from J, leaving 24 bases between them. The CDR3 contains 17 residues. CDR1 is LNHNV, CDR2 YYDKDF, per germline (reference sequence). The CDR3 sequence: CATSGDLETDPGYEQYF. The CDR3 region has the DNA TGTGCCACCAGCGGGGACTTAGAGACCGACCCCGGTTACGAGCAGTACTTC.

The gene calls are TRBV6-2 or TRBV6-3 and TRBJ2-7; D is perhaps TRBD1 or TRBD2 (5 bases each). Germline V lookup: CDR1 MNHEY, CDR2 SVGEGT. V dropped 4 bases and J dropped 0 bases, with 13 bases sitting between them. The CDR3 is 15 residues long. CDR3 amino acids: CASSWGSGSSYEQYF. In DNA, the CDR3 is TGTGCCAGCAGTTGGGGGAGCGGAAGCTCCTACGAGCAGTACTTC.

The chain is built from TRBV4-3 and TRBJ1-1, with unresolved D. V dropped 1 base and J dropped 1 base, with 10 bases sitting between them. The CDR3 consists of 15 residues. Germline V gene data show CDR1 as LGHNA and CDR2 as YSLEER. The DNA for the CDR3 is TGCGCCAGCAGCCAAGCTAGCCGGGGGAACACTGAAGCTTTCTTT. This sequence encodes CASSQASRGNTEAFF.

V usage is TRBV5-1 and J usage is TRBJ1-5; D is possibly TRBD1 (6 bases). CDR3 length equals 15 residues. CDR1 is SGHRS and CDR2 is YFSETQ in the germline V gene. Between the trimmed V and J ends, which lost 4 bases and 0 bases, there was a span of 11 bases. This chain's CDR3 is CASSPDSYSNQPQHF. CDR3 bases: TGCGCCAGCAGCCCGGACAGTTATAGCAATCAGCCCCAGCATTTT.

V gene TRBV7-6 combines with J gene TRBJ2-2, with 9 bases identical to TRBD1. The junction had 11 bases not matched to a gene; V was cut back by 6 bases and J by 9 bases. This CDR3 contains 15 residues. Germline V CDR1 and CDR2: SGHVS, FNYEAQ. CDR3 bases: TGTGCCAGCAGTGGGGACAGGGATGTATCCCGGGAGCTGTTTTTT. It specifies CASSGDRDVSRELFF.

This chain connects TRBV7-8 to TRBJ2-7, with D uncertain. V gave up 7 bases and J gave up 7 bases, with 23 bases separating them. The germline gives CDR1 SGHVS, CDR2 FQNEAQ. The CDR3 is made up of 15 amino acids. The CDR3 loop reads CASTADRRTFREQYF. DNA for the CDR3: TGTGCCAGCACGGCGGATCGGCGGACCTTCCGGGAGCAGTACTTC.

V is TRBV11-3 and J is TRBJ2-5; 11 bases map to TRBD2. Germline loops: CDR1 SGHNT, CDR2 YENEEA. V trimming: 4 bases; J trimming: 0 bases; junction bases outside the gene matches: 4. The CDR3 spans 16 residues. CDR3 loop: CASSSGLADHQETQYF. CDR3 sequence (DNA): TGTGCCAGCAGCTCGGGACTAGCGGACCACCAAGAGACCCAGTACTTC. Supplemented by reference TRBV11-3 and TRBJ2-5, the full variable domain reads EAGVVQSPRYKIIEKKQPVAFWCNPISGHNTLYWYLQNLGQGPELLIRYENEEAVDDSQLPKDRFSAERLKGVDSTLKIQPAELGDSAVYLCASSSGLADHQETQYFGPGTRLLVL.

The chain links TRBV9 to TRBJ1-3; D is unclear. CDR1 is SGDLS, CDR2 YYNGEE, per germline. The CDR3 extends over 14 amino acids. Trimming removed 4 bases at V and 4 bases at J, with 12 bases between. CDR3 amino acids: CASSFSVEGNTIYF. DNA for the CDR3: TGTGCCAGCAGCTTCTCCGTGGAGGGAAACACCATATATTTT. The full variable domain, in which reference TRBV9 and TRBJ1-3 provide the parts outside the CDR3, is DSGVTQTPKHLITATGQRVTLRCSPRSGDLSVYWYQQSLDQGLQFLIQYYNGEERAKGNILERFSAQQFPDLHSELNLSSLELGDSALYFCASSFSVEGNTIYFGEGSWLTVV.

The V gene is TRBV2, the J gene TRBJ1-2; D gene ambiguous. Per the germline V gene, CDR1 is SNHLY and CDR2 is FYNNEI. V dropped 7 bases and J dropped 1 base, with 7 bases sitting between them. The CDR3 length is 12 residues. This CDR3 reads CASNLDNYGYTF. Here the CDR3 DNA reads TGTGCCAGCAACTTAGATAACTATGGCTACACCTTC.

J is TRBJ2-7 and V is TRBV9, with a weak D call TRBD1 (5 bases). V was clipped by 7 bases and J by 0 bases, with 11 bases between them. Germline V gene lookup returns CDR1 SGDLS and CDR2 YYNGEE. The CDR3 contains 13 residues. CDR3 sequence (DNA): TGTGCCAGCCAGGACACCAACTCCTACGAGCAGTACTTC. Translated: CASQDTNSYEQYF.

The rearrangement links TRBV27 to TRBJ2-7, with 10 bases that match TRBD1. V dropped 4 bases and J dropped 3; count of bases not matched to a gene: 3. CDR1 and CDR2 (germline): MNHEY, SMNVEV (reference sequence). The CDR3 has 14 residues. The CDR3 protein is CASSSDRGDYEQYF. CDR3 DNA sequence: TGTGCCAGCAGTTCGGACAGGGGGGACTACGAGCAGTACTTC.